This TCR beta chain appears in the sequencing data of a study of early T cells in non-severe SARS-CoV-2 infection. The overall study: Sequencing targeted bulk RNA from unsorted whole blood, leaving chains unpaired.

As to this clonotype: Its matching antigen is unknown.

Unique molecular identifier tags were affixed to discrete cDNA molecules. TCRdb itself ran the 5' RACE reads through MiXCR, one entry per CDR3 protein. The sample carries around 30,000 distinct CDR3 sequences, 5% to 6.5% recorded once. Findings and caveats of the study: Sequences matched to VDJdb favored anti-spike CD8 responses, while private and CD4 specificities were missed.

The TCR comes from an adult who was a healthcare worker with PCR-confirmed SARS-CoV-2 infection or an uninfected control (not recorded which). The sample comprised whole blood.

DNA for the CDR3: TGTGCCAGCGGGTATCCGGACGGCAGCTCTGGAAACACCATATATTTT. The encoded protein is CASGYPDGSSGNTIYF. The genes are TRBV9 and TRBJ1-3; D is uncertain. There are 16 residues in the CDR3. Germline-derived CDR1 and CDR2 are SGDLS and YYNGEE. Trimming removed 7 bases from V and 0 bases from J, with 17 bases in between.